The sample holds one count of the clone carrying this T cell receptor beta chain. This CDR3 is 20 amino acids long. Germline trimming cut 1 base from V and 5 bases from J; bases unmatched to any gene: 21. Per germline, CDR1 LNHNV and CDR2 YYDKDF (reference sequence). In the original processing: Researchers report that nucleated cell counts were estimated from reference gene primer amplification. TCRdb keeps only in-frame clones here, not all; method: immunoSEQ multiplex PCR. V and J calls and clone size follow that table, whereas D and trimming were derived from the DNA. Here the sample spans about 66,000 clones, roughly 90% being singletons. The data belong to a study of blood T cell repertoires in COVID-19.

This TCR was recovered from a man between 65 and 80 years old with acute or convalescent COVID-19. V and J are TRBV15 and TRBJ2-7; TRBD2 agrees at 9 bases. Sequenced: peripheral blood. The CDR3 here is CATSRALGQGGRGKRDEQYF. In DNA form, the CDR3 reads TGTGCCACCAGCAGAGCCTTAGGTCAGGGCGGGAGGGGCAAGAGGGACGAGCAGTACTTC.